This T cell receptor (beta chain) was identified in a study of T cell responses to AZD1222 COVID-19 vaccine. Background on the study: Second-dose timings of about 4 or about 12 weeks were pooled.

Sequencing was performed with immunoSEQ multiplex PCR; in TCRdb, only in-frame clones are kept and a portion is missing. The sample has around 100,000 clones; approximately 81% are singletons. As concerns this clone: Its specificity is not known.

Germline assignment: CDR1 SGHVS and CDR2 FQNEAQ. V gave up 4 bases and J gave up 5 bases, with 12 bases separating them. This CDR3 has 13 residues. Points from the study as a whole: Repertoires were obtained only post-peak T cell response. Regions left unmutated in variants are reportedly the target of nearly half of spike-specific TCRs. The study found vaccine-associated CD4 TCRs spanning spike, dominant at 160-218 and 743-854.

This chain uses TRBV7-8 with TRBJ2-7, with a tentative D call TRBD1 (6 bases). The clonotype originates from an adult in good health. The sample consisted of peripheral blood, taken on day 0 of AZD1222 vaccination. The CDR3, as DNA: TGTGCCAGCAGCTCTGACAGGACGAACGAGCAGTACTTC. Residues: CASSSDRTNEQYF.